Listed here are 3 T cell receptor beta chains from one sample, sequenced in a study of blood T cell repertoires in COVID-19 (TCRdb year 2020). The library came from the immunoSEQ multiplex PCR assay. This is the immuneACCESS table as TCRdb keeps it, with only in-frame sequences that have V and J called. A part of the clones is gone; compared with another copy, unresolved V genes explain less than half, and the rest is unexplained. The sample table holds roughly 180,000 clones, of which approximately 87% were seen once. Together, the top ten hold 20% of the sample. Sequencing was carried out using peripheral blood. The receptor set was obtained from a man between 65 and 85 years old with active or convalescent COVID-19.

This clone was counted once. The chain recombines TRBV4-3 with TRBJ1-6, with a possible D match to TRBD1 (6 bases). The CDR3 loop spans 14 amino acids. Between the trimmed V and J ends, which lost 4 bases and 6 bases, there was a span of 10 bases. The germline V gene has CDR1 LGHNA and CDR2 YSLEER. Here the CDR3 reads CASSRTASNSPLHF. CDR3 bases: TGCGCCAGCAGCCGGACAGCTTCTAATTCACCCCTCCACTTT.

J is TRBJ2-7 and V is TRBV28, with 8 nucleotides matching TRBD2. CDR1 and CDR2 from the germline V gene are MDHEN and SYDVKM. The CDR3 runs to 18 residues. The V gene end was trimmed by 1 base and the J gene end by 2 bases; junction bases not matched to a gene: 13. CDR3 region: CASSLSLGGAGETYEQYF. Written as DNA, the CDR3 is TGTGCCAGCAGTTTATCTTTGGGGGGAGCGGGGGAAACCTACGAGCAGTACTTC. Full variable domain (remainder filled in from reference TRBV28 and TRBJ2-7): DVKVTQSSRYLVKRTGEKVFLECVQDMDHENMFWYRQDPGLGLRLIYFSYDVKMKEKGDIPEGYSVSREKKERFSLILESASTNQTSMYLCASSLSLGGAGETYEQYFGPGTRLTVT.

The V gene is TRBV27, the J gene TRBJ2-7, with unresolved D. Trimming took 4 bases from V and 2 from J, leaving 9 bases between them. This CDR3 is 13 amino acids long. Germline-derived CDR1 and CDR2 are MNHEY and SMNVEV (reference sequence). CDR3 coding DNA: TGTGCCAGCAGTTATTTCGGTCCCTACGAGCAGTACTTC. It yields the protein CASSYFGPYEQYF.